The T cell receptor (beta chain) described here comes from a study of identical twins. TCRdb recomputed calls from the 5' RACE reads with MiXCR, one row per CDR3 protein. Here the sample spans 400,000 to 650,000 distinct CDR3 sequences, about 20% being singletons. The CDR3 length is 13 residues. Trimming took off 7 bases at V and 5 bases at J, with 13 bases between the two ends. The germline V gene encodes CDR1 SGHRS and CDR2 YFSETQ. This sample was shared with a second study, whose subject was T cells expressing NK-cell markers.

The clonotype was recovered from a woman aged 18 to 35 in good health. The sequenced material came from CD4+ T cells sorted from blood. The genes are TRBV5-1 and TRBJ2-1; D is perhaps TRBD1 (5 bases). This CDR3 is CASYKGQNNEQFF. The CDR3, as DNA: TGCGCCAGCTATAAGGGGCAAAACAATGAGCAGTTCTTC.